This TCR beta chain emerged from a study of shared clonotypes between healthy human individuals. Overall study findings and caveats: Among donors, sharing of clonotypes was expected to be affected by sequencing depth. Non-shared clonotypes displayed generation probabilities falling below those of clonotypes present in all four donors. Naive CD4 clonotypes overlapped across a handful of donors at about 5.3%.

Clones were sequenced by immunoSEQ multiplex PCR, and TCRdb holds only the in-frame ones, with some missing. The top ten clones hold about 0.11% of a sample with 660,000 or so clones, about 95% of them seen once. The CDR3 has 13 amino acids. Trimming took 1 base from V and 6 from J, leaving 13 bases between them. CDR1 and CDR2 from the germline V gene are SQVTM and ANQGSEA. The naive CD8 subset, CD45RO-negative cells positively selected for CCR7, excluded terminally differentiated effector memory CD45RA+ cells. Points on this clone: The antigen is not known.

The sequencing sample was made of naive CD8+ T cells sorted from blood. This sequence was found in a woman in her thirties in good health. The chain carries TRBV29-1 and TRBJ2-7; a weak D match, TRBD2 (6 bases). Here the CDR3 reads CSVEGGVTVEQYF. DNA of the CDR3: TGCAGCGTTGAAGGCGGGGTTACGGTCGAGCAGTACTTC.